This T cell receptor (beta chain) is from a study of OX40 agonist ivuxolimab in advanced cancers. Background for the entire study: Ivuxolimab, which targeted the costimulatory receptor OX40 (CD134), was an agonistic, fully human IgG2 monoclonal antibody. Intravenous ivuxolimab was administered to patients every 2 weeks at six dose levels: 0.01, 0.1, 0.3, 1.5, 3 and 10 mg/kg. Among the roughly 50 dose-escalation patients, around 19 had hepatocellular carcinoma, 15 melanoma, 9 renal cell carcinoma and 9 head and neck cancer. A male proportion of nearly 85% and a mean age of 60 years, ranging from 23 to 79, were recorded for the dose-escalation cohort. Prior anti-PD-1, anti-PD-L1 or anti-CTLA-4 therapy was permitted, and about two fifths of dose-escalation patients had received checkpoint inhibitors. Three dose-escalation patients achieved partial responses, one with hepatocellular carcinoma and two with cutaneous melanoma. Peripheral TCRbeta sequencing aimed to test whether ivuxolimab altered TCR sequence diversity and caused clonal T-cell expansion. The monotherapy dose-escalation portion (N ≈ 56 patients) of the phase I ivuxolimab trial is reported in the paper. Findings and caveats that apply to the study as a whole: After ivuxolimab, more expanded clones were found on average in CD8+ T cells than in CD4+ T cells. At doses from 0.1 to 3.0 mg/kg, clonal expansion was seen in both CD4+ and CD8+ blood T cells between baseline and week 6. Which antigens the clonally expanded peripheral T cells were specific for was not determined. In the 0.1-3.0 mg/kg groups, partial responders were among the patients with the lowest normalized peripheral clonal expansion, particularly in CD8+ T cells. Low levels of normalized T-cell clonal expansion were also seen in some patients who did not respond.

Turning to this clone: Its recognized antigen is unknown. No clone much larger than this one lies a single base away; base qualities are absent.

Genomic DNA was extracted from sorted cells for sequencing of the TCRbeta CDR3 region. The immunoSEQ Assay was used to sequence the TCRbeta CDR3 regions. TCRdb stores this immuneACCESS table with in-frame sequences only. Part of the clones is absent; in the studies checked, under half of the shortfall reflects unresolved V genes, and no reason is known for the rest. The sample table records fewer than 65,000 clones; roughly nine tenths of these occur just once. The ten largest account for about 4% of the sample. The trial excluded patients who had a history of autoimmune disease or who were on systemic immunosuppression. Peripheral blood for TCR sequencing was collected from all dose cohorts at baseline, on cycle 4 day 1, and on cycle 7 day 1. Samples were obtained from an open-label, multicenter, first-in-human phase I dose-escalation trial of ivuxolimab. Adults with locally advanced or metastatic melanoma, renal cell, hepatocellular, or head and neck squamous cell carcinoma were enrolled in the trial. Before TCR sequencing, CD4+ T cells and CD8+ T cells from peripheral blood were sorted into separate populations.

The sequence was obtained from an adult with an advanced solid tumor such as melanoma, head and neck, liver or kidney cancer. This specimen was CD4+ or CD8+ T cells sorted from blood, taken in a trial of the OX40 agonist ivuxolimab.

CDR3 sequence: CASSERYGTGLYEQYV. The nucleotides read TGTGCCAGCAGTGAACGTTACGGGACAGGGTTGTACGAGCAGTACGTC. The chain was built from TRBV6-1 and TRBJ2-7; TRBD1 fits 9 bases in the junction. After removal of 2 bases from V and 4 bases from J, the junction retains 9 bases not matched to a gene. From its cysteine to its valine, the CDR3 spans 16 amino acids. Only the CDR3 DNA stays, 48 bases, in frame from base 1. Based on the germline V gene, the CDR1 and CDR2 sequences are MNHNS and SASEGT.